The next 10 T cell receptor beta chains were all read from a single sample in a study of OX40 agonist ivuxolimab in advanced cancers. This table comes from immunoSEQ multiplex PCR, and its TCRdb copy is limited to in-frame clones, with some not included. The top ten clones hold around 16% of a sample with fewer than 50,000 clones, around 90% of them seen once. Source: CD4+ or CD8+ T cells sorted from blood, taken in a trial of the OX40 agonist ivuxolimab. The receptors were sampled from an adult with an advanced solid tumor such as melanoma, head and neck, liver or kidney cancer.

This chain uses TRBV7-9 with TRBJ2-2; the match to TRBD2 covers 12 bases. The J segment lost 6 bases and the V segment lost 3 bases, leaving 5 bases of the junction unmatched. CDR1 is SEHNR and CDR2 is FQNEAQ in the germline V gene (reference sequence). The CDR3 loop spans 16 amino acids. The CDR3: CASSFLAGGPPGELFF. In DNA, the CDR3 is TGTGCCAGCAGCTTCCTAGCGGGAGGGCCCCCCGGGGAGCTGTTTTTT.

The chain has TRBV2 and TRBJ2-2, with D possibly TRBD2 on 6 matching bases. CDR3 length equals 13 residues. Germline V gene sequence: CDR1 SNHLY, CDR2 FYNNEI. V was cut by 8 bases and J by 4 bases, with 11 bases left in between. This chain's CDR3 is CASYVGGTGELFF. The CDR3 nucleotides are TGTGCCAGCTACGTCGGGGGCACCGGGGAGCTGTTTTTT.

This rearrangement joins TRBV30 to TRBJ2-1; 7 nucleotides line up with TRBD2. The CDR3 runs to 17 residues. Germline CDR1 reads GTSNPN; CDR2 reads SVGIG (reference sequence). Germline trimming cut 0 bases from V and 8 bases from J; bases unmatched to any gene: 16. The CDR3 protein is CAWSVGGRLHPSDEQFF. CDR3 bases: TGTGCCTGGAGTGTGGGGGGGAGGCTTCATCCTAGCGATGAGCAGTTCTTC.

The CDR3 protein is CASSYSEGYNEQFF. The CDR3 DNA sequence: TGTGCCAGCAGTTACAGCGAGGGGTACAATGAGCAGTTCTTC. The V call is TRBV6-5, the J call TRBJ2-1; the D gene could be TRBD1 or TRBD2 (5 bases each). Per germline, CDR1 MNHEY and CDR2 SVGAGI. V lost 2 bases and J 4 bases, leaving 9 bases between the germline ends. This CDR3 comprises 14 residues.

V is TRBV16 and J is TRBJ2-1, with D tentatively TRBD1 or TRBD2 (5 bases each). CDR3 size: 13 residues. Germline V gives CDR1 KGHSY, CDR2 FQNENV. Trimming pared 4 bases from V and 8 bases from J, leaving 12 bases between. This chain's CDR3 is CASSRDPEDEQFF. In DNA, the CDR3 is TGTGCCAGCAGCCGGGACCCCGAGGATGAGCAGTTCTTC.

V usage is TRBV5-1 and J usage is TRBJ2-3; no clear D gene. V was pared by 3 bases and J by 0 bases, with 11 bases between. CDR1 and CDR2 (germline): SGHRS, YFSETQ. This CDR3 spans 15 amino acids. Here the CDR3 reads CASSSFLPSTDTQYF. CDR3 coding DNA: TGCGCCAGCAGCTCCTTCCTTCCTAGCACAGATACGCAGTATTTT.

This CDR3 is CASSLNFGGRTDTQYF. The CDR3 nucleotides read TGTGCCAGCAGCCTAAATTTCGGGGGGCGTACAGATACGCAGTATTTT. The V and J genes are TRBV7-9 and TRBJ2-3; D perhaps matches TRBD2 (7 bases). CDR3 length: 16 amino acids. V was clipped by 5 bases and J by 3 bases, with 18 bases between them. The germline V gene has CDR1 SEHNR and CDR2 FQNEAQ (reference sequence).

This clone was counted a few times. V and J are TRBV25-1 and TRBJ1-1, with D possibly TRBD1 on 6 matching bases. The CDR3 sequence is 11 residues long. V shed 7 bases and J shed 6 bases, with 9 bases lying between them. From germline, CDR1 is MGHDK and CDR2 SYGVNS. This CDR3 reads CASIRGPEAFF. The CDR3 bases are TGTGCCAGCATACGGGGGCCTGAAGCTTTCTTT.

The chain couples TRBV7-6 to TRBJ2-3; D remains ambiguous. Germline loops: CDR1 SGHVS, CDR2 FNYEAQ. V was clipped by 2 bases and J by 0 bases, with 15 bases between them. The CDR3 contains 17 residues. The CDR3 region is CASSLTRAVSSTDTQYF. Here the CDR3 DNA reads TGTGCCAGCAGCTTAACGCGTGCAGTCTCTAGCACAGATACGCAGTATTTT.

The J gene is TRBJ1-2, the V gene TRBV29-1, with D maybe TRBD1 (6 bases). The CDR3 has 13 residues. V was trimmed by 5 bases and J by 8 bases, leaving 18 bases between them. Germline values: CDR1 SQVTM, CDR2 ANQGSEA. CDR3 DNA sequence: TGCAGCGTTCCCGCGGGGGCGGTGGGAGGCTACACCTTC. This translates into CSVPAGAVGGYTF.